These 9 T cell receptor beta chains came from one sample sequenced in a study of shared clonotypes between healthy human individuals. Method: immunoSEQ multiplex PCR; TCRdb's copy keeps in-frame clones and lacks some. The sample has nearly 1 million clones; more than 75% are singletons. Sequences were obtained from memory CD4+ T cells sorted from blood. Subset meaning: CD45RA-negative fraction. These receptors were taken from a man aged 18 to 29 in good health.

The V call is TRBV27, the J call TRBJ2-7; 8 positions agree with TRBD2. The trim removed 2 bases at V and 6 bases at J, leaving 6 bases unmatched. Germline CDR1 is MNHEY and CDR2 is SMNVEV (reference sequence). The CDR3 loop spans 14 amino acids. CDR3 protein: CASSLSGRVSEQYF. CDR3 coding DNA: TGTGCCAGCAGTTTAAGCGGGAGAGTAAGCGAGCAGTACTTC.

The chain joins TRBV4-1 to TRBJ2-6; 8 bases are a match to TRBD1. J was trimmed by 2 bases and V by 3 bases; bases with no gene match: 15. CDR1 is MGHRA and CDR2 is YSYEKL in the germline V gene. The CDR3 extends over 20 amino acids. The CDR3 sequence is CASSQFSRQGKSTGANVLTF. CDR3 in DNA: TGCGCCAGCAGCCAGTTCTCTAGACAGGGGAAATCCACTGGGGCCAACGTCCTGACTTTC.

The chain combines TRBV30 with TRBJ1-6, with TRBD1 identical over 7 bases. Germline lookup yields CDR1 GTSNPN and CDR2 SVGIG (reference sequence). With V trimmed by 5 bases and J by 10 bases, 5 bases remained unmatched. CDR3 length equals 12 residues. The CDR3 sequence is CAWHRGGSPLHF. CDR3 in DNA: TGTGCCTGGCACAGGGGAGGCTCACCCCTCCACTTT. Combining the CDR3 with reference TRBV30 and TRBJ1-6 gives the whole variable domain SQTIHQWPATLVQPVGSPLSLECTVEGTSNPNLYWYRQAAGRGLQLLFYSVGIGQISSEVPQNLSASRPQDRQFILSSKKLLLSDSGFYLCAWHRGGSPLHFGNGTRLTVT.

The gene calls are TRBV30 and TRBJ1-5, with unresolved D. Germline V CDR1 and CDR2: GTSNPN, SVGIG (reference sequence). V gave up 0 bases and J gave up 6 bases, with 18 bases separating them. CDR3 length equals 16 residues. The CDR3: CAWSVPERALGQPQHF. The CDR3 bases are TGTGCCTGGAGTGTACCCGAAAGAGCTTTGGGTCAGCCCCAGCATTTT.

The chain is built from TRBV5-1 and TRBJ2-3; D perhaps matches TRBD2 (6 bases). V lost 4 bases, J lost 0 bases, and 9 bases lay in between. The CDR3 is 14 residues long. Germline lookup yields CDR1 SGHRS and CDR2 YFSETQ. Written as DNA, the CDR3 is TGCGCCAGCAGCCGGGAGCCTAGCACAGATACGCAGTATTTT. Translation: CASSREPSTDTQYF.

This clone was detected only a few times. The chain employs TRBV30 and TRBJ2-1, with 7 bases aligning to TRBD2. Germline CDR1 reads GTSNPN; CDR2 reads SVGIG (reference sequence). This CDR3 region has 15 residues. Germline trimming cut 3 bases from V and 9 bases from J; bases unmatched to any gene: 14. DNA for the CDR3: TGTGCCTGGAGACAAAACCCCCAGCGGGGATCTGAGCAGTTCTTC. Residues: CAWRQNPQRGSEQFF.

The chain combines TRBV5-1 with TRBJ1-2; 8 bases map to TRBD1. Per the germline V gene, CDR1 is SGHRS and CDR2 is YFSETQ. The CDR3 consists of 15 residues. V shed 6 bases, J shed 4 bases, and the junction held 11 bases outside the gene matches. The chain's CDR3 is CASTPDRGHTYGYTF. The CDR3 DNA reads as TGCGCCAGCACTCCTGACAGGGGCCATACCTATGGCTACACCTTC.

J is TRBJ2-2 and V is TRBV18; D unclear. This CDR3 has 15 residues. V was cut by 10 bases and J by 1 base, with 16 bases left in between. Germline V gene lookup returns CDR1 KGHSH and CDR2 LQKENI. CDR3 sequence: CATVSGLRNTGELFF. CDR3 DNA sequence: TGTGCCACCGTCTCTGGGTTAAGGAACACCGGGGAGCTGTTTTTT.

This clone was observed a handful of times. The rearrangement joins TRBV27 to TRBJ1-5; D remains ambiguous. The length of the CDR3 is 15 residues. The V gene's germline CDR1 is MNHEY and CDR2 SMNVEV (reference sequence). V was clipped by 6 bases and J by 1 base, with 13 bases between them. The CDR3 DNA is TGTGCCAGCAGACAAACGGGTTACAGCAATCAGCCCCAGCATTTT. Amino acids: CASRQTGYSNQPQHF.